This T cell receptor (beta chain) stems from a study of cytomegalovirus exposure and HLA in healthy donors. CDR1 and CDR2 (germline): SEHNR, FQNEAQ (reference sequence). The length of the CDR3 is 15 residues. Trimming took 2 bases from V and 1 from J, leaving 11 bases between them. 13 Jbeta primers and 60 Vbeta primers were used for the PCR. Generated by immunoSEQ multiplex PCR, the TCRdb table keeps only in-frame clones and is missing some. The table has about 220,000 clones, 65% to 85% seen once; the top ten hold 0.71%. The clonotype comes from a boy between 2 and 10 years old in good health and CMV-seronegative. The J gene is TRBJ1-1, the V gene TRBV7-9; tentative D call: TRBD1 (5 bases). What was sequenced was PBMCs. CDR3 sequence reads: CASSLFRDGNTEAFF. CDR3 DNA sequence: TGTGCCAGCAGCTTATTCAGGGATGGGAACACTGAAGCTTTCTTT. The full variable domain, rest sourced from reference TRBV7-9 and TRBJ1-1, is DTGVSQNPRHKITKRGQNVTFRCDPISEHNRLYWYRQTLGQGPEFLTYFQNEAQLEKSRLLSDRFSAERPKGSFSTLEIQRTEQGDSAMYLCASSLFRDGNTEAFFGQGTRLTVV.